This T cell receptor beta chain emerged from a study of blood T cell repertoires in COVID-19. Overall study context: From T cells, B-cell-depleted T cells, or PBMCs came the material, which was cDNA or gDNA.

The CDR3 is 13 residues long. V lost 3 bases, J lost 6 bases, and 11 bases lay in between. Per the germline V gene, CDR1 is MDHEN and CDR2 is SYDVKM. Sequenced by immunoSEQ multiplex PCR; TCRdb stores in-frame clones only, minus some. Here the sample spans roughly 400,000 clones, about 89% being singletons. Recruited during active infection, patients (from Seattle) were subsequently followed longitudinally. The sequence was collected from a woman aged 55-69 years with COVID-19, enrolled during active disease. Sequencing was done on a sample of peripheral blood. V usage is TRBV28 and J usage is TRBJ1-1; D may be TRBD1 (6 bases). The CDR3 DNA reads TGTGCCAGCAGTTTGGTACAGGGCCCTGAAGCTTTCTTT. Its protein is CASSLVQGPEAFF.